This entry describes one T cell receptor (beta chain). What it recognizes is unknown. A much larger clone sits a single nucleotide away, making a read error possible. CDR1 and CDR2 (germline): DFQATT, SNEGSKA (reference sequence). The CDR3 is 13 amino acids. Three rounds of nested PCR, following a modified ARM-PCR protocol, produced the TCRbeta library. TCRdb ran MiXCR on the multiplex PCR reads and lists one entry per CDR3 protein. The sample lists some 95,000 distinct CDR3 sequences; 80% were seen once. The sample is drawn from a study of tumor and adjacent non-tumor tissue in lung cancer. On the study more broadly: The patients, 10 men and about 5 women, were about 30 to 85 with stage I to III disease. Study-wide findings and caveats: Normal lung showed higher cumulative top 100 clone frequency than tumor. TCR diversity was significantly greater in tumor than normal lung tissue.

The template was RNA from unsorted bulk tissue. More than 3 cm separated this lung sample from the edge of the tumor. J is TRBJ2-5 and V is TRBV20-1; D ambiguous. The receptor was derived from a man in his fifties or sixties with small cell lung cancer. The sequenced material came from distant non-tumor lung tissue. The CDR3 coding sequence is TGCAGTGTTAGAATCGAAGGGTCGGAGACCCAGTACTTC. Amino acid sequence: CSVRIEGSETQYF.